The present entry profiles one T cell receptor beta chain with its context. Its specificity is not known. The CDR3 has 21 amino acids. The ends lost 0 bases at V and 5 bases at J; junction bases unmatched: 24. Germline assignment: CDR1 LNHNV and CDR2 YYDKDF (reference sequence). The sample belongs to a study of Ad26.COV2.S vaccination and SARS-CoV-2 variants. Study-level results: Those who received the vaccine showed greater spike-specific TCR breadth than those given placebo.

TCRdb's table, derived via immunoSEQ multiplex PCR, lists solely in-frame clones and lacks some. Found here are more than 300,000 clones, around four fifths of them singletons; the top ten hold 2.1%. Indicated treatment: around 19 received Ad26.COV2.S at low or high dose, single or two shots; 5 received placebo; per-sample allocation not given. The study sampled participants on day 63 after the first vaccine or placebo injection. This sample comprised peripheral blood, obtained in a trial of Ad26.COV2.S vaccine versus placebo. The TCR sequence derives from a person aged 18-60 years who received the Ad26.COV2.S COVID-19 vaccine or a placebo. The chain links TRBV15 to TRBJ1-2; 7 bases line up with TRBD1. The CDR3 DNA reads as TGTGCCACCAGCAGAGATCTTCCGGTGACAGGGCCTTCTAATGTTATGTATGGCTACACCTTC. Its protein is CATSRDLPVTGPSNVMYGYTF.